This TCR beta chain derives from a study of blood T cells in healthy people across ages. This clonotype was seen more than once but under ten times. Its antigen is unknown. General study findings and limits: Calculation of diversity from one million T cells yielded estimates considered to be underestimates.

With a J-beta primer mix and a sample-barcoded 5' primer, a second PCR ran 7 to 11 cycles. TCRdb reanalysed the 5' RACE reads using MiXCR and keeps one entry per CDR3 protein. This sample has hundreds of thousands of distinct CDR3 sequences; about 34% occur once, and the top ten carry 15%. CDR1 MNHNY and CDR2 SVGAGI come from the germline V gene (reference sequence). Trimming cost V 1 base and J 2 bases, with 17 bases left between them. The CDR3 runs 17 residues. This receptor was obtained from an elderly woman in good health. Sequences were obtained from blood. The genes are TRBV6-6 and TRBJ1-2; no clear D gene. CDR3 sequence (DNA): TGTGCCAGCAGTTACTGGGGTTGGGCCGTTGTGAACTATGGCTACACCTTC. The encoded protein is CASSYWGWAVVNYGYTF.